These T cell receptor beta chains were read from a single sample in a study of response to subunit inactivated influenza vaccine. TCRdb reprocessed the RT-PCR reads via MiXCR and lists one record per CDR3 protein. Of over 400,000 distinct CDR3 sequences detected, about an eighth appear once; the ten largest clones hold 10% to 15%. The specimen comprised PBMCs from blood, sampled roughly 6 weeks after vaccination. These receptor sequences come from a man aged 45 to 65 who received an inactivated influenza vaccine. The CDR3 runs from the conserved cysteine through the conserved F or W. The D gene is left open where the match is weak. The size entry is marked missing in some rows and otherwise reads once, few, many or a size class.

CDR3nt | CDR3aa | abundance | v_gene | len | j_gene | d_gene
TGTGCCACCAGCAGAGATCGGGACAGGGGTTACGAGCAGTACTTC | CATSRDRDRGYEQYF | . | TRBV15 | 15 | TRBJ2-7 | TRBD1
TGCAGCGTTGAAGATAGGGCGTTAGAAGAGACCCAGTACTTC | CSVEDRALEETQYF | once | TRBV29-1 | 14 | TRBJ2-5 | .
TGTGCCAGCAGAACGAACAGCGTCGAGCAGTACTTC | CASRTNSVEQYF | few | TRBV6-2/TRBV6-3 | 12 | TRBJ2-7 | .
TGTGCCAGCAGCCCAATGCTCGGTCAGCCCCAGCATTTT | CASSPMLGQPQHF | . | TRBV3-1 | 13 | TRBJ1-5 | .
TGCAGTGCTAGAGATTACAGCGGGAGTACGTACGAGCAGTACTTC | CSARDYSGSTYEQYF | few | TRBV20-1 | 15 | TRBJ2-7 | TRBD2
TGCAGTGCTAGTAGGGCCGGCTCCTATAATTCACCCCTCCACTTT | CSASRAGSYNSPLHF | . | TRBV20-1 | 15 | TRBJ1-6 | .
TGCAGTGCTTTGACCTCCTACGAGCAGTACTTC | CSALTSYEQYF | few | TRBV20-1 | 11 | TRBJ2-7 | .
TGTGCCAGCAGCTTAGTGGGACTAGGTACCGGGGAGCTGTTTTTT | CASSLVGLGTGELFF | . | TRBV7-2 | 15 | TRBJ2-2 | TRBD2
TGCAGTGCGCGGGAGGACAATCAGCCCCAGCATTTT | CSAREDNQPQHF | few | TRBV20-1 | 12 | TRBJ1-5 | .
TGTGCCAGCAGACTGACAGGTGTGGGTTACGAGCAGTACTTC | CASRLTGVGYEQYF | . | TRBV27 | 14 | TRBJ2-7 | .
TGTGCCAGCTCTGGGGCTAGCGGGAACCAAGAGACCCAGTACTTC | CASSGASGNQETQYF | . | TRBV18 | 15 | TRBJ2-5 | TRBD2
TGTGCCAGCAGCTCGGCGTTTCGGGGGGCCGGGCAGCCCCAGCATTTT | CASSSAFRGAGQPQHF | . | TRBV6-2/TRBV6-3 | 16 | TRBJ1-5 | .
TGCAGTGCTGAACAGAGATTGAACACTGAAGCTTTCTTT | CSAEQRLNTEAFF | few | TRBV20-1 | 13 | TRBJ1-1 | .
TGTGCCAGCAGCCGACCCTCGGGAATGGGTAATGAGCAGTTCTTC | CASSRPSGMGNEQFF | few | TRBV12-3/TRBV12-4 | 15 | TRBJ2-1 | .
TGTGCCAGCAGTTTGGGGACAGGATTAAACTATGGCTACACCTTC | CASSLGTGLNYGYTF | many | TRBV12-3/TRBV12-4 | 15 | TRBJ1-2 | TRBD1
TGTGCCAGCAGGGTAGTCAGGGACACTGAAGCTTTCTTT | CASRVVRDTEAFF | . | TRBV12-3/TRBV12-4 | 13 | TRBJ1-1 | .
TGTGCCAGCAGTTTCGAGGACGGATTCTCTGGAAACACCATATATTTT | CASSFEDGFSGNTIYF | . | TRBV12-3/TRBV12-4 | 16 | TRBJ1-3 | .
TGCAGTGCTAGAGATCAACGGAAGGGCTACGAGCAGTACTTC | CSARDQRKGYEQYF | few | TRBV20-1 | 14 | TRBJ2-7 | .
TGTGCCAGCAGCCCAAGCCATTGGGGCCAGCGACTAGCGGGAGTTGTCGAGCAGTACTTC | CASSPSHWGQRLAGVVEQYF | . | TRBV12-3/TRBV12-4 | 20 | TRBJ2-7 | TRBD2
TGTGCCAGCAGTTTACGGGGTGGAAATGAAAAACTGTTTTTT | CASSLRGGNEKLFF | many | TRBV12-3/TRBV12-4 | 14 | TRBJ1-4 | .
TGTGCCAGCAGCGTACCAACGACAGGGGGCCGGGATGAGCAGTTCTTC | CASSVPTTGGRDEQFF | many | TRBV9 | 16 | TRBJ2-1 | TRBD1
TGTGCCAGCAGCCTCATAGGGGTCTACGAGCAGTACTTC | CASSLIGVYEQYF | few | TRBV7-2 | 13 | TRBJ2-7 | .
TGTGCCAGCAGCTTTACTACCGGGTATTTCGCTCAAGAGACCCAGTACTTC | CASSFTTGYFAQETQYF | . | TRBV11-2 | 17 | TRBJ2-5 | .
TGTGCCAGCAGCAAAGCCTTTTCCGGGACAGGGGAATACAATGAGCAGTTCTTC | CASSKAFSGTGEYNEQFF | many | TRBV21-1 | 18 | TRBJ2-1 | .
TGTGCCAGCAGCCCTAACACCCTCTACAATTCCTACGAGCAGTACTTC | CASSPNTLYNSYEQYF | few | TRBV21-1 | 16 | TRBJ2-7 | .
TGTGCCATCACCGGGACTGAAAAAGGGACCCAGTACTTC | CAITGTEKGTQYF | . | TRBV10-3 | 13 | TRBJ2-5 | .
TGCGCCAGCAGCTTTGGGGGGGACCATCAGCCCCAGCATTTT | CASSFGGDHQPQHF | many | TRBV5-1 | 14 | TRBJ1-5 | .
TGTGCCAGCAGCAAGACTAGCGGGGGACAAGAGACCCAGTACTTC | CASSKTSGGQETQYF | . | TRBV5-6 | 15 | TRBJ2-5 | TRBD2
TGTGCCAGCAGGCCGACCTCTAGCGGAGTCTTGAGGGAGACCCAGTACTTC | CASRPTSSGVLRETQYF | few | TRBV28 | 17 | TRBJ2-5 | TRBD2
TGTGCCAGCAGCTCGGACAGGTTGTCAATTGAAGCTTTCTTT | CASSSDRLSIEAFF | . | TRBV28 | 14 | TRBJ1-1 | TRBD1
TGTGCCAGCAGTTTAGCGCTAGGGACCGGCGGGAATGAGCAGTTCTTC | CASSLALGTGGNEQFF | few | TRBV12-3/TRBV12-4 | 16 | TRBJ2-1 | .
TGTGCCAGCAGTCAACTCCAGATTTACAATGAGCAGTTCTTC | CASSQLQIYNEQFF | few | TRBV12-3/TRBV12-4 | 14 | TRBJ2-1 | .
TGTGCCACCTTGAGTGCGGGTGGCACAGATACGCAGTATTTT | CATLSAGGTDTQYF | few | TRBV24-1 | 14 | TRBJ2-3 | .
TGTGCCAGCAGTTTATCGGTAGGGGGCTACGAGCAGTACTTC | CASSLSVGGYEQYF | . | TRBV27 | 14 | TRBJ2-7 | .
TGTGCCAGCAGTTACACACCCTTGACTAGCGGGAGCTACGAGCAGTACTTC | CASSYTPLTSGSYEQYF | many | TRBV6-2/TRBV6-3 | 17 | TRBJ2-7 | TRBD2
TGTGCCACCAGCAGAGGCCCAAGAGATAGCGGGAGTATCTACGAGCAGTACTTC | CATSRGPRDSGSIYEQYF | many | TRBV15 | 18 | TRBJ2-7 | TRBD2
TGTGCCAGCAGCCAGGTGGCGGGAGGGTACCTTGATACGCAGTATTTT | CASSQVAGGYLDTQYF | many | TRBV3-1 | 16 | TRBJ2-3 | TRBD2
TGTGCCACCAGCAGAGCTGCCTACCTCTCTGGGGCCAACGTCCTGACTTTC | CATSRAAYLSGANVLTF | few | TRBV15 | 17 | TRBJ2-6 | .
TGCAGTGCTAGTCACAGGGGCAATCAGCCCCAGCATTTT | CSASHRGNQPQHF | . | TRBV20-1 | 13 | TRBJ1-5 | .